The 5 T cell receptor beta chains presented below share a single source sample, sequenced in a study of T-cell memory formation after mild COVID-19. TCRdb processed the 5' RACE reads anew with MiXCR; each CDR3 protein has one entry. The sample shows about 560,000 distinct CDR3 sequences, about 20% of them seen only once. The sequencing input was PBMCs or a T cell subset sorted from them (not recorded which). These receptors all stem from an adult woman who had mild COVID-19 (a few samples of this study predate the infection). Cell type and time point are not known.

Only a few counts were recorded for this clonotype. V is TRBV5-1 and J is TRBJ1-1; no clear D. CDR1 and CDR2 from the germline V gene are SGHRS and YFSETQ. This CDR3 region has 16 residues. The V end lost 0 bases, the J end lost 8 bases, and 20 bases lay between the germline ends. The CDR3 nucleotides read TGCGCCAGCAGCTTGGCGATTCCTGTGGTTGCCAGGGAAGCTTTCTTT. Translated, it gives CASSLAIPVVAREAFF.

V usage is TRBV6-5 and J usage is TRBJ2-7; 11 positions match TRBD2. Trimming cost V 2 bases and J 2 bases; bases outside gene matches: 11. Germline values: CDR1 MNHEY, CDR2 SVGAGI. This CDR3 contains 18 residues. CDR3 amino acids: CASSYNRLAGGVPYEQYF. As DNA, the CDR3 is TGTGCCAGCAGTTACAATAGGCTAGCGGGAGGAGTCCCCTACGAGCAGTACTTC.

The V and J genes are TRBV27 and TRBJ1-4, with TRBD1 as a possible D gene (5 bases). Deletions cut 5 bases from V and 0 bases from J, with 10 bases between. Germline CDR1 is MNHEY and CDR2 is SMNVEV (reference sequence). The CDR3 runs to 15 residues. CDR3 sequence (DNA): TGTGCCAGCAGTCCCAGGGTTCCAACTAATGAAAAACTGTTTTTT. Translation gives CASSPRVPTNEKLFF. Complete variable domain (other parts from reference TRBV27 and TRBJ1-4): EAQVTQNPRYLITVTGKKLTVTCSQNMNHEYMSWYRQDPGLGLRQIYYSMNVEVTDKGDVPEGYKVSRKEKRNFPLILESPSPNQTSLYFCASSPRVPTNEKLFFGSGTQLSVL.

This chain links TRBV18 with TRBJ2-2; D remains unclear. In germline, CDR1 is KGHSH, CDR2 LQKENI. Trimming took 2 bases from V and 0 from J, leaving 7 bases between them. The CDR3 has 15 residues. CDR3 in amino acids: CASSPTESNTGELFF. CDR3 nucleotide sequence: TGTGCCAGCTCACCAACAGAGTCGAACACCGGGGAGCTGTTTTTT.

This clonotype occurred a few times. The gene calls are TRBV7-2 and TRBJ2-1; D gene ambiguous. Germline CDR1 and CDR2: SGHTA and FQGNSA. The CDR3 has 15 amino acids. Trimming removed 4 bases at V and 9 bases at J, with 19 bases between. The CDR3 here is CASSSALPAKGEQFF. In DNA, the CDR3 is TGTGCCAGCAGCTCTGCTCTCCCTGCAAAAGGTGAGCAGTTCTTC.